The 27 T cell receptor beta chains in this list originate from one sample, sequenced in a study of identical twins. TCRdb processed the 5' RACE reads anew with MiXCR; each CDR3 protein has one entry. The data contain about 810,000 distinct CDR3 sequences, roughly an eighth of them singletons. These data also featured in a second study, about yellow fever vaccine responses in identical twins.

Sequenced input: PBMCs. These receptors came from a woman younger than 35 in good health.

This clonotype was seen a few times. The chain employs TRBV20-1 and TRBJ2-1; D may be TRBD2 (6 bases). Trimming took 7 bases from V and 4 from J, leaving 14 bases between them. Germline V gene sequence: CDR1 DFQATT, CDR2 SNEGSKA (reference sequence). The CDR3 has 13 residues. This CDR3 reads CSVAGLGYNEQFF. The CDR3 DNA is TGCAGTGTTGCGGGGCTAGGGTACAATGAGCAGTTCTTC.

This clonotype was recorded a few times. This rearrangement joins TRBV5-1 to TRBJ1-4; 10 bases are a match to TRBD1. The germline CDR1 and CDR2 sequences are SGHRS and YFSETQ. CDR3 size: 15 residues. V lost 1 base to trimming and J lost 13 bases; unmatched junction nucleotides: 10. The CDR3 DNA is TGCGCCAGCAGCTTGAACAAGGGACAGGGGATAGGACTGTTTTTT. It yields the protein CASSLNKGQGIGLFF.

As to this clonotype: This may be a read error: a much more frequent sequence differs by one nucleotide. The V and J genes are TRBV7-9 and TRBJ2-1; D possibly corresponds to TRBD2 (5 bases). Germline assignment: CDR1 SEHNR and CDR2 FQNEAQ (reference sequence). The CDR3 runs 14 residues. The germline V and J ends were trimmed by 5 bases and 8 bases, with 16 bases remaining between them. CDR3 region: CASSPLAFRDEQFF. CDR3 sequence (DNA): TGTGCCAGCAGCCCCTTAGCGTTTCGCGATGAGCAGTTCTTC. Looking up the rest from reference TRBV7-9 and TRBJ2-1 gives the full variable domain: DTGVSQNPRHKITKRGQNVTFRCDPISEHNRLYWYRQTLGQGPEFLTYFQNEAQLEKSRLLSDRFSAERPKGSFSTLEIQRTEQGDSAMYLCASSPLAFRDEQFFGPGTRLTVL.

This clonotype was observed a few times. DNA of the CDR3: TGTGCCAGCAGTTTCCCAGGGACAATCAACGAGCAGTACTTC. It encodes CASSFPGTINEQYF. The chain carries TRBV28 and TRBJ2-7; tentatively, D is TRBD1 (6 bases). Trimming pared 3 bases from V and 5 bases from J, leaving 14 bases between. Germline CDR1 and CDR2: MDHEN and SYDVKM. The CDR3 sequence is 14 residues long.

The rearrangement joins TRBV4-2 to TRBJ2-5; TRBD2 aligns across 8 bases. V was clipped by 1 base and J by 2 bases; unmatched bases: 6. The V gene's germline CDR1 is LGHNA and CDR2 YNFKEQ. CDR3 length: 16 residues. CDR3 protein: CASSQVTSGPQETQYF. The CDR3 DNA reads as TGTGCCAGCAGCCAAGTTACTAGCGGACCTCAAGAGACCCAGTACTTC.

This clonotype was counted between two and nine times. This chain uses TRBV20-1 with TRBJ2-4; a weak D match, TRBD2 (6 bases). CDR1 is DFQATT and CDR2 is SNEGSKA in the germline V gene (reference sequence). The V gene lost 6 bases and the J gene lost 5 bases, with 14 bases spanning the gap. The length of the CDR3 is 13 residues. The CDR3 coding sequence is TGCAGTGCAGAACTAGCAACGGAAAACATTCAGTACTTC. Translation gives CSAELATENIQYF.

This clonotype has ten or more counts. The J gene is TRBJ1-1, the V gene TRBV4-1, with D possibly TRBD1 on 6 matching bases. Trimming took 3 bases from V and 0 from J, leaving 14 bases between them. The CDR3 length is 16 residues. CDR1 is MGHRA and CDR2 is YSYEKL in the germline V gene. The CDR3 region is CASSQQQGPMNTEAFF. The CDR3 coding sequence is TGCGCCAGCAGCCAGCAACAGGGACCCATGAACACTGAAGCTTTCTTT.

The chain combines TRBV5-1 with TRBJ2-5; 7 bases match TRBD1. Germline-derived CDR1 and CDR2 are SGHRS and YFSETQ. This CDR3 spans 15 amino acids. V gave up 3 bases and J gave up 0 bases; unmatched junction bases: 5. The DNA for the CDR3 is TGCGCCAGCAGCTCGACAGGGACCCACCAAGAGACCCAGTACTTC. Its protein is CASSSTGTHQETQYF.

The chain has TRBV6-1 and TRBJ2-1, with D tentatively TRBD1 or TRBD2 (6 bases each). The CDR3 has 13 amino acids. Deletions cut 8 bases from V and 4 bases from J, with 12 bases between. Germline V gene data show CDR1 as MNHNS and CDR2 as SASEGT. CDR3 nucleotide sequence: TGTGCCAGCGAGGGGGGAGTATACAATGAGCAGTTCTTC. Encoded protein: CASEGGVYNEQFF.

This clonotype has just a few counts. The J gene is TRBJ2-7, the V gene TRBV13, with 10 bases matching TRBD2. There are 14 residues in the CDR3. Germline CDR1 PRHDT, CDR2 FYEKMQ (reference sequence). V was pared by 6 bases and J by 4 bases, with 6 bases of the junction left unmatched. CDR3 protein: CASSKAGGIYEQYF. The CDR3 coding sequence is TGTGCCAGCAGTAAAGCGGGGGGGATTTACGAGCAGTACTTC. The complete variable domain, with remaining parts taken from reference TRBV13 and TRBJ2-7, reads AAGVIQSPRHLIKEKRETATLKCYPIPRHDTVYWYQQGPGQDPQFLISFYEKMQSDKGSIPDRFSAQQFSDYHSELNMSSLELGDSALYFCASSKAGGIYEQYFGPGTRLTVT.

The rearrangement joins TRBV20-1 to TRBJ2-2; 15 nucleotides match TRBD2. The J segment lost 4 bases and the V segment lost 3 bases, leaving 9 bases of the junction unmatched. Germline V gene data show CDR1 as DFQATT and CDR2 as SNEGSKA (reference sequence). This CDR3 is built from 18 residues. Here the CDR3 reads CSASRGLAGGHGTGELFF. CDR3 DNA: TGCAGTGCTAGCCGAGGACTAGCGGGGGGGCATGGCACCGGGGAGCTGTTTTTT.

This clonotype was detected only a few times. The V and J genes are TRBV15 and TRBJ1-6, with a weak D call TRBD1 (5 bases). This CDR3 has 15 amino acids. The ends were cut back, 0 bases at V and 9 bases at J, with 12 bases in the middle. CDR1 and CDR2 (germline): LNHNV, YYDKDF (reference sequence). The CDR3 sequence: CATSRDREGSSPLHF. The CDR3 DNA reads as TGTGCCACCAGCAGAGACAGGGAGGGTAGTTCACCCCTCCACTTT.

This clonotype was seen a handful of times. The chain carries TRBV12-3 or TRBV12-4 and TRBJ2-7; 8 bases are a match to TRBD1. Germline trimming cut 4 bases from V and 7 bases from J; bases unmatched to any gene: 12. The CDR3 spans 15 residues. As DNA, the CDR3 is TGTGCCAGCAGTTCGCGCCCACAGGGGGAAGGAGAGCAGTACTTC. Translated: CASSSRPQGEGEQYF.

Many counts were recorded for this clonotype. CDR3 region: CAISQDRGSMNEQFF. DNA of the CDR3: TGTGCCATCAGCCAGGACAGGGGGTCAATGAATGAGCAGTTCTTC. V usage is TRBV10-3 and J usage is TRBJ2-1; TRBD1 aligns across 10 bases. CDR1 is ENHRY and CDR2 is SYGVKD in the germline V gene. This CDR3 contains 15 residues. Trimming at V came to 6 bases and at J to 7 bases, leaving 9 bases not matched to a gene.

This clonotype was observed a handful of times. The J gene is TRBJ2-2, the V gene TRBV12-3 or TRBV12-4; D might be TRBD2 (6 bases). Trimming stripped 7 bases from V and 2 bases from J, with 11 bases between. The CDR3 runs to 14 residues. The CDR3, as DNA: TGTGCCAGCACCCTTAGCGGCAACACCGGGGAGCTGTTTTTT. It translates to CASTLSGNTGELFF.

This clonotype was found a few times. V gene TRBV29-1 combines with J gene TRBJ2-3; 9 bases line up with TRBD2. The CDR3 totals 12 residues. Unmatched junction bases numbered 0, after V lost 2 bases and J lost 6 bases. Germline V gene sequence: CDR1 SQVTM, CDR2 ANQGSEA. In DNA, the CDR3 is TGCAGCGTTGAACTAGCGGGGGATACGCAGTATTTT. Amino acid sequence: CSVELAGDTQYF.

The chain joins TRBV7-9 to TRBJ1-2; 7 bases match TRBD1. CDR1 is SEHNR and CDR2 is FQNEAQ in the germline V gene (reference sequence). The CDR3 covers 15 residues. The V and J ends lost 0 bases and 4 bases, in that order; junction bases with no gene match: 5. The DNA for the CDR3 is TGTGCCAGCAGCTTAGCTGACAGGGCCGGCTATGGCTACACCTTC. Translation: CASSLADRAGYGYTF.

There are many counts of this clonotype. V is TRBV5-1 and J is TRBJ2-1; no firm D call. Germline CDR1 SGHRS, CDR2 YFSETQ. V was cut by 2 bases and J by 4 bases, with 16 bases left in between. CDR3 length equals 16 residues. The CDR3 is CASSLRQANLYNEQFF. In DNA, the CDR3 is TGCGCCAGCAGCTTAAGGCAGGCCAACCTATACAATGAGCAGTTCTTC.

This rearrangement joins TRBV6-5 to TRBJ2-1; possibly TRBD2 for D (5 bases). Trimming took off 4 bases at V and 8 bases at J, with 21 bases between the two ends. This CDR3 contains 16 residues. Germline CDR1 and CDR2: MNHEY and SVGAGI. The CDR3 sequence is CASSSRAVGARDEQFF. For the CDR3, the DNA is TGTGCCAGCAGTTCCCGAGCGGTCGGAGCTCGCGATGAGCAGTTCTTC.

The chain couples TRBV10-2 to TRBJ2-3; D not resolved. The CDR3 is 15 amino acids. Germline values: CDR1 WSHSY, CDR2 SAAADI. The V end lost 2 bases, the J end lost 2 bases, and 11 bases lay between the germline ends. The CDR3: CASSEVYTPTDTQYF. The CDR3 nucleotides are TGCGCCAGCAGTGAGGTGTATACTCCCACAGATACGCAGTATTTT.

This clonotype came up a few times. The V and J genes are TRBV27 and TRBJ2-3; D unclear. This CDR3 comprises 14 residues. CDR1 and CDR2 from the germline V gene are MNHEY and SMNVEV (reference sequence). With 6 bases removed from V and 2 bases from J, the gap between germline ends came to 12 bases. The CDR3 DNA is TGTGCCAGCAGACGGGCCCGAGACACAGATACGCAGTATTTT. The encoded protein is CASRRARDTDTQYF.

The chain uses TRBV7-9 and TRBJ2-7; D gene uncertain. V was pared by 5 bases and J by 8 bases, with 28 bases between. In germline, CDR1 is SEHNR, CDR2 FQNEAQ (reference sequence). CDR3 length: 17 residues. CDR3 DNA: TGTGCCAGCAGCGGCATTCTAGGGCCAGACACCCAGAAGAAGCAGTACTTC. Translating gives CASSGILGPDTQKKQYF.

The rearrangement uses TRBV12-3 or TRBV12-4 and TRBJ2-3, with 9 nucleotides matching TRBD2. V gave up 5 bases and J gave up 5 bases; unmatched junction bases: 11. This CDR3 spans 16 amino acids. The CDR3: CASSPGTSLTLDTQYF. The CDR3 region has the DNA TGTGCCAGCAGTCCGGGGACTAGCTTAACCCTAGATACGCAGTATTTT.

This clonotype has at least ten counts. The chain couples TRBV12-3 or TRBV12-4 to TRBJ2-3; 10 bases map to TRBD2. Losses at the gene ends were 4 bases for V and 0 bases for J; bases not matched to a gene: 4. The CDR3 length is 16 residues. This CDR3 is CASSSLTSGSTDTQYF. CDR3 DNA: TGTGCCAGCAGTTCCTTGACTAGCGGGAGCACAGATACGCAGTATTTT.

The chain links TRBV10-3 to TRBJ1-6; TRBD1 matches 8 bases. The CDR3 contains 14 residues. Germline V lookup: CDR1 ENHRY, CDR2 SYGVKD. With V trimmed by 6 bases and J by 9 bases, 7 bases remained unmatched. CDR3 region: CAIRPTGVGSPLHF. The CDR3 region has the DNA TGTGCCATCAGACCGACAGGGGTAGGTTCACCCCTCCACTTT.

This chain connects TRBV24-1 to TRBJ2-1, with D possibly matching TRBD2 (6 bases). V dropped 0 bases and J dropped 6 bases, with 11 bases sitting between them. CDR3 length equals 15 residues. Germline CDR1 reads KGHDR; CDR2 reads SFDVKD. For the CDR3, the DNA is TGTGCCACCAGTGATTTGGTAGCGGCAGGCAATGAGCAGTTCTTC. It specifies CATSDLVAAGNEQFF.

The chain employs TRBV3-1 and TRBJ1-5; no clear D. The germline CDR1 and CDR2 sequences are LGHDT and YNNKEL (reference sequence). This CDR3 spans 15 amino acids. V was clipped by 0 bases and J by 5 bases, with 11 bases between them. The CDR3 DNA reads TGTGCCAGCAGCCAAGATTTAGGGTTCGATCAGCCCCAGCATTTT. Amino acid sequence: CASSQDLGFDQPQHF.